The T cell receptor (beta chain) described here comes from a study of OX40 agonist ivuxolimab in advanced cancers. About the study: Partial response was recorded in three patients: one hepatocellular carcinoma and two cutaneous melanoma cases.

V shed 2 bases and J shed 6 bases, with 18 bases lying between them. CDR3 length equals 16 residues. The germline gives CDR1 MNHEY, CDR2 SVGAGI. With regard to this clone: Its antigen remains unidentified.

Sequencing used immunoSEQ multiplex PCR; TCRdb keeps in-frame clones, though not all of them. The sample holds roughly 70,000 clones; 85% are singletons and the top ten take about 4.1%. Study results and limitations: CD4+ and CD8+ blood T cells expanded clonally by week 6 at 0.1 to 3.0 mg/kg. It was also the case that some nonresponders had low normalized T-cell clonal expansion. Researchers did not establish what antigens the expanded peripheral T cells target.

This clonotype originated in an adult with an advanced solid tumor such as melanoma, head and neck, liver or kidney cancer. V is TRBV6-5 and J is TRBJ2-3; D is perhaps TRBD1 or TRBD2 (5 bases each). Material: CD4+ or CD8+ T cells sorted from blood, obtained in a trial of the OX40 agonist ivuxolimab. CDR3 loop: CASSYQGVLTSDTQYF. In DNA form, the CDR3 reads TGTGCCAGCAGTTACCAGGGAGTGCTTACTAGTGATACGCAGTATTTT.